Below are 24 T cell receptor beta chains sequenced from a single sample in a study of cytomegalovirus exposure and HLA in healthy donors. The study ran its PCR with 60 Vbeta and 13 Jbeta primers. TCRdb keeps only in-frame clones here, not all; method: immunoSEQ multiplex PCR. The sample records some 130,000 clones, 76% being singletons. Sequencing was done on a sample of PBMCs. Source of these receptors: a man in his forties in good health and CMV-seronegative.

The rearrangement uses TRBV6-1 and TRBJ2-7; maybe TRBD2 (5 bases). Germline V CDR1 and CDR2: MNHNS, SASEGT. The CDR3 has 14 amino acids. V gave up 3 bases and J gave up 11 bases, with 20 bases separating them. For the CDR3, the DNA is TGTGCCAGCAGTGACCGGGAACCAGCCCTCTTAGAGTACTTC. Translated: CASSDREPALLEYF.

The rearrangement uses TRBV27 and TRBJ1-6, with a tentative D call TRBD1 (5 bases). The V gene's germline CDR1 is MNHEY and CDR2 SMNVEV (reference sequence). The germline V and J ends were trimmed by 5 bases and 0 bases, with 11 bases remaining between them. The length of the CDR3 is 16 residues. The CDR3 spells CASSGRQNSYNSPLHF. The CDR3 DNA sequence: TGTGCCAGCAGTGGCCGACAGAACTCCTATAATTCACCCCTCCACTTT.

This clone was seen more than once but under ten times. The rearrangement uses TRBV30 and TRBJ2-7; possible D gene TRBD2, 7 bases. This CDR3 comprises 12 residues. The V gene's germline CDR1 is GTSNPN and CDR2 SVGIG (reference sequence). The CDR3 sequence: CAGEGGRVEQYF. For the CDR3, the DNA is TGTGCTGGCGAGGGGGGGAGGGTCGAGCAGTACTTC.

This chain uses TRBV9 with TRBJ2-1; 7 bases are a match to TRBD2. The V gene's germline CDR1 is SGDLS and CDR2 YYNGEE. This CDR3 has 15 residues. Trimming cost V 3 bases and J 8 bases; bases outside gene matches: 11. The CDR3 sequence: CASSAGRTSLDEQFF. In DNA form, the CDR3 reads TGTGCCAGCAGCGCCGGGAGGACTAGTTTAGATGAGCAGTTCTTC.

The chain joins TRBV11-2 to TRBJ2-3; 7 nucleotides align to TRBD2. The CDR3 runs to 15 residues. V shed 1 base, J shed 0 bases, and the junction held 1 base outside the gene matches. Germline loops: CDR1 SGHAT, CDR2 FQNNGV. CDR3 sequence reads: CASSLGSGSTDTQYF. DNA of the CDR3: TGTGCCAGCAGCTTAGGTAGCGGGAGCACAGATACGCAGTATTTT.

This chain links TRBV5-1 with TRBJ1-4; 7 bases are shared with TRBD1. The V gene end was trimmed by 7 bases and the J gene end by 7 bases; junction bases not matched to a gene: 7. Germline CDR1 and CDR2: SGHRS and YFSETQ. This CDR3 has 13 amino acids. This CDR3 reads CASRGGAGEKLFF. The CDR3 DNA sequence: TGCGCCAGCCGAGGGGGCGCCGGTGAAAAACTGTTTTTT.

This chain connects TRBV5-1 to TRBJ1-3, with 10 positions matching TRBD1. The CDR3 contains 16 residues. Losses at the gene ends were 4 bases for V and 3 bases for J; bases not matched to a gene: 7. CDR1 is SGHRS, CDR2 YFSETQ, per germline. The CDR3 sequence is CASSKGRDRGGNTIYF. The CDR3 region has the DNA TGCGCCAGCAGCAAGGGCCGGGACAGGGGTGGAAACACCATATATTTT.

The V and J genes are TRBV4-1 and TRBJ2-5; 16 nucleotides agree with TRBD2. The CDR3 covers 17 residues. J was trimmed by 5 bases and V by 4 bases; bases with no gene match: 7. The V gene's germline CDR1 is MGHRA and CDR2 YSYEKL. The CDR3 DNA reads TGCGCCAGCAGCCTGGGACTAGCGGGAGGGCCCCGGGAGACCCAGTACTTC. The encoded protein is CASSLGLAGGPRETQYF.

The V gene is TRBV6-6, the J gene TRBJ2-3; 8 positions agree with TRBD2. This CDR3 comprises 16 residues. Germline trimming cut 2 bases from V and 2 bases from J; bases unmatched to any gene: 6. Germline lookup yields CDR1 MNHNY and CDR2 SVGAGI (reference sequence). The CDR3 nucleotides are TGTGCCAGCAGTTACCGGGGGGGGACTCCCACAGATACGCAGTATTTT. It codes for CASSYRGGTPTDTQYF.

This clone was observed a few times. The chain joins TRBV25-1 to TRBJ1-2; D gene unclear. Germline-derived CDR1 and CDR2 are MGHDK and SYGVNS. This CDR3 comprises 13 residues. Deletions cut 3 bases from V and 5 bases from J, with 10 bases between. The CDR3 DNA is TGTGCCAGCAGTGATCAATCCAGTTATGGCTACACCTTC. Protein sequence: CASSDQSSYGYTF.

The rearrangement links TRBV4-2 to TRBJ1-2; D perhaps matches TRBD1 (5 bases). The V gene lost 3 bases and the J gene lost 10 bases, with 9 bases spanning the gap. CDR3 length equals 11 residues. From germline, CDR1 is LGHNA and CDR2 YNFKEQ. The CDR3 nucleotides read TGTGCCAGCAGCCATAGGGGTGACTACACCTTC. It specifies CASSHRGDYTF.

This chain links TRBV6-1 with TRBJ1-5; D call uncertain. Germline V gene sequence: CDR1 MNHNS, CDR2 SASEGT. The length of the CDR3 is 14 residues. Between the trimmed V and J ends, which lost 7 bases and 4 bases, there was a span of 14 bases. CDR3 sequence: CASTFLERNQPQHF. CDR3 bases: TGTGCCAGCACTTTTCTCGAGAGAAATCAGCCCCAGCATTTT.

V gene TRBV5-1 combines with J gene TRBJ2-5, with D maybe TRBD1 (5 bases). Germline-derived CDR1 and CDR2 are SGHRS and YFSETQ. CDR3 size: 14 residues. Deletions cut 0 bases from V and 1 base from J, with 7 bases between. CDR3 in amino acids: CASSLGQPQETQYF. The DNA of the CDR3 is TGCGCCAGCAGCTTGGGACAGCCCCAAGAGACCCAGTACTTC.

The chain has TRBV7-2 and TRBJ1-1; D possibly corresponds to TRBD1 (5 bases). Germline V CDR1 and CDR2: SGHTA, FQGNSA. The CDR3 extends over 14 amino acids. V was trimmed by 6 bases and J by 0 bases, leaving 11 bases between them. The CDR3: CASRPRQLNTEAFF. The CDR3 bases are TGTGCCAGCAGACCTAGACAGTTGAACACTGAAGCTTTCTTT.

The V gene is TRBV5-6, the J gene TRBJ2-7; the match to TRBD1 covers 8 bases. Germline CDR1 SGHDT, CDR2 YYEEEE. This CDR3 spans 16 amino acids. V was clipped by 3 bases and J by 0 bases; unmatched bases: 8. CDR3 nucleotide sequence: TGTGCCAGCAGCTCCGAGGACAGGGCGAGCTCCTACGAGCAGTACTTC. This translates into CASSSEDRASSYEQYF.

The J gene is TRBJ1-5, the V gene TRBV19, with 7 bases lining up with TRBD1. The CDR3 covers 17 residues. Germline CDR1 reads LNHDA; CDR2 reads SQIVND (reference sequence). J gave up 2 bases and V 4 bases, and 11 bases lay outside the gene matches. The CDR3, as DNA: TGTGCCAGTAGTACTCCCTCACAGGGGAGAGGCAATCAGCCCCAGCATTTT. Its translation is CASSTPSQGRGNQPQHF.

The chain uses TRBV18 and TRBJ1-1, with unresolved D. The CDR3 sequence is 15 residues long. V lost 5 bases, J lost 0 bases, and 13 bases lay in between. Germline V gives CDR1 KGHSH, CDR2 LQKENI. Here the CDR3 DNA reads TGTGCCAGCTCAACGTCAACAGAGATGAACACTGAAGCTTTCTTT. Amino acids: CASSTSTEMNTEAFF. The full variable domain, in which reference TRBV18 and TRBJ1-1 provide the parts outside the CDR3, is NAGVMQNPRHLVRRRGQEARLRCSPMKGHSHVYWYRQLPEEGLKFMVYLQKENIIDESGMPKERFSAEFPKEGPSILRIQQVVRGDSAAYFCASSTSTEMNTEAFFGQGTRLTVV.

The sample holds one count of this clone. CDR3 amino acids: CASSRDSIYEQYF. The CDR3 nucleotides read TGTGCCAGCAGCCGGGACTCCATATACGAGCAGTACTTC. The rearrangement uses TRBV11-2 and TRBJ2-7; a weak D match, TRBD2 (6 bases). The length of the CDR3 is 13 residues. The germline CDR1 and CDR2 sequences are SGHAT and FQNNGV. The ends were cut back, 5 bases at V and 4 bases at J, with 12 bases in the middle.

The J gene is TRBJ2-5, the V gene TRBV30; tentatively, D is TRBD2 (6 bases). Trimming left V 3 bases short and J 3 bases short, with 20 bases between. This CDR3 spans 16 amino acids. Germline CDR1 reads GTSNPN; CDR2 reads SVGIG (reference sequence). CDR3 sequence: CAWRRLPGLQKETQYF. Here the CDR3 DNA reads TGTGCCTGGAGGCGGCTGCCGGGACTCCAAAAAGAGACCCAGTACTTC.

V usage is TRBV29-1 and J usage is TRBJ2-5; 8 bases agree with TRBD2. The CDR3 has 16 residues. Germline V gives CDR1 SQVTM, CDR2 ANQGSEA. V was clipped by 0 bases and J by 5 bases; unmatched bases: 11. CDR3 protein: CSVEDLWGAGDETQYF. In DNA form, the CDR3 reads TGCAGCGTTGAAGATCTTTGGGGAGCGGGAGATGAGACCCAGTACTTC.

The chain carries TRBV27 and TRBJ2-1; TRBD2 is a possible D gene (6 bases). CDR3 size: 17 residues. Germline-derived CDR1 and CDR2 are MNHEY and SMNVEV (reference sequence). The V end lost 5 bases, the J end lost 4 bases, and 21 bases lay between the germline ends. The chain's CDR3 is CASSPPSSVPLYNEQFF. CDR3 coding DNA: TGTGCCAGCAGTCCCCCGTCTAGCGTGCCTCTTTACAATGAGCAGTTCTTC.

A single count supports this clone. The chain links TRBV7-8 to TRBJ1-2; 7 bases fit TRBD1. The CDR3 has 14 residues. The junction had 5 bases not matched to a gene; V was cut back by 1 base and J by 6 bases. Germline V CDR1 and CDR2: SGHVS, FQNEAQ. This CDR3 is CASSLGQGLDGYTF. The CDR3 nucleotides read TGTGCCAGCAGCTTAGGACAGGGATTGGATGGCTACACCTTC.

The gene calls are TRBV19 and TRBJ2-7, with TRBD2 matching 9 bases. V was pared by 7 bases and J by 4 bases, with 8 bases of the junction left unmatched. Per germline, CDR1 LNHDA and CDR2 SQIVND (reference sequence). This CDR3 is built from 14 residues. This CDR3 is CASMSVAGEYEQYF. The CDR3 nucleotides read TGTGCCAGTATGTCGGTAGCGGGAGAGTACGAGCAGTACTTC.

This chain links TRBV11-2 with TRBJ1-1, with TRBD1 identical over 9 bases. There are 15 residues in the CDR3. Looked up from germline, CDR1 is SGHAT and CDR2 is FQNNGV. V shed 5 bases and J 6 bases; nucleotides not matched to a gene: 10. The CDR3 spells CASSVTRTGAAEAFF. CDR3 nucleotide sequence: TGTGCCAGCAGCGTGACTAGGACAGGGGCCGCTGAAGCTTTCTTT.